The clone carrying this T cell receptor (beta chain) was found many times. The antigen is unknown. The germline V gene encodes CDR1 MNHNS and CDR2 SASEGT. The CDR3 has 12 amino acids. V was shortened by 6 bases and J by 4 bases, with 9 bases between the two germline ends. TCRdb re-derived calls from the reads in MiXCR, one entry per CDR3 protein. This sample carries 100,000 to 150,000 distinct CDR3 sequences, more than 25% of them seen once, and the ten largest clones take around 54%. The sample comes from a study of T cell repertoires in cytomegalovirus infection. Overall study: Use of recently identified HLA-C-restricted and well-studied HLA-B-restricted CMV epitopes was part of the study. Both CMV infection and a matching HLA type were indicated by public TCR beta signatures. General study findings and limits: Summed public TCR beta family frequency identified CMV carriers bearing the relevant HLA. Dominating the ex vivo response were TCR beta clonotypes that were CMV-specific and HLA-C-restricted.

This clonotype was sampled from a human donor in good health (CMV status not recorded). Some clones in this sample may be carry-over from other donors' samples. The chain couples TRBV6-1 to TRBJ1-2; a weak D match, TRBD1 (5 bases). This sample comprised CD8+ T cells from cultured PBMCs, obtained from culture after CMV antigen stimulation. This chain's CDR3 is CASSVDTYGYTF. CDR3 nucleotides: TGTGCCAGCAGCGTGGACACCTATGGCTACACCTTC.